The sample holds a few counts of the clone carrying this T cell receptor beta chain. Its antigen is not known. TCRdb reprocessed the RACE reads with MiXCR, giving one entry per CDR3 protein. The sample contains 85,000 to 95,000 distinct CDR3 sequences, approximately 11% of which appear only once. The germline V and J ends were trimmed by 6 bases and 0 bases, with 14 bases remaining between them. Germline CDR1 is MNHEY and CDR2 is SVGEGT. CDR3 size: 15 residues. The sample's time point: patch test 2, 6 weeks after DPC sensitization. Described treatment: therapeutic diphenylcyclopropenone sensitization with weekly scalp DPC. The data originate from a study of human T cells and chemical hapten exposure. Whole-study results and caveats: It was expanded TCRs that formed significantly more large CDR3 similarity clusters than controls did. Counts of TCRs expanded at PT1 correlated positively with patch test score.

The sample was whole blood, taken in connection with sensitization to the hapten diphenylcyclopropenone (DPC). This TCR was recovered from a man aged 40-55 years with alopecia areata. Some clones in this sample may be carry-over from other donors' samples. V is TRBV6-2 or TRBV6-3 and J is TRBJ1-1; D gene uncertain. The CDR3 loop is CASRDRGAMNTEAFF. The CDR3 nucleotides read TGTGCCAGCAGGGACCGGGGAGCTATGAACACTGAAGCTTTCTTT.